These 27 T cell receptor beta chains were sequenced from one sample in a study of early T cells in non-severe SARS-CoV-2 infection. TCRdb re-called the 5' RACE reads with MiXCR, one entry per CDR3 protein. The table has more than 90,000 distinct CDR3 sequences, more than 9.5% seen once. The sample taken for sequencing was whole blood. These receptors originate from an adult who was a healthcare worker with PCR-confirmed SARS-CoV-2 infection or an uninfected control (not recorded which).

This clonotype was recorded a few times. This chain uses TRBV30 with TRBJ1-1; D unresolved. Trimming took off 0 bases at V and 9 bases at J, with 11 bases between the two ends. CDR3 size: 12 residues. CDR1 and CDR2 from the germline V gene are GTSNPN and SVGIG (reference sequence). The CDR3 loop is CAWSVRGGKAFF. The DNA for the CDR3 is TGTGCCTGGAGTGTACGAGGAGGGAAAGCTTTCTTT.

V gene TRBV5-1 combines with J gene TRBJ2-5, with 13 bases lining up with TRBD2. Looked up from germline, CDR1 is SGHRS and CDR2 is YFSETQ. This CDR3 has 15 amino acids. The V segment lost 5 bases and the J segment 4 bases; nucleotides outside the gene matches: 5. The CDR3 DNA is TGCGCCAGCAGACGAAGGACTAGCGGGGGAGAGACCCAGTACTTC. It translates to CASRRRTSGGETQYF.

In its sample, this clonotype was seen a few times. The chain couples TRBV2 to TRBJ2-3; D gene ambiguous. V shed 9 bases and J shed 2 bases, with 12 bases lying between them. The CDR3 has 13 residues. Germline lookup yields CDR1 SNHLY and CDR2 FYNNEI. CDR3 residues: CASRGRNTDTQYF. CDR3 coding DNA: TGTGCCAGTAGAGGACGGAACACAGATACGCAGTATTTT.

The chain employs TRBV9 and TRBJ2-3; TRBD2 matches at 9 bases. CDR3 size: 15 residues. The V segment lost 2 bases and the J segment 4 bases; nucleotides outside the gene matches: 5. The V gene's germline CDR1 is SGDLS and CDR2 YYNGEE. CDR3: CASSVSGSIADTQYF. CDR3 nucleotides: TGTGCCAGCAGCGTTAGCGGGAGTATTGCAGATACGCAGTATTTT.

This clonotype was seen at least ten times. The chain has TRBV11-1 and TRBJ1-6, with TRBD1 as a possible D gene (6 bases). Germline V gives CDR1 SGHAT, CDR2 FQDESV (reference sequence). Between the trimmed V and J ends, which lost 5 bases and 8 bases, there was a span of 22 bases. CDR3 length: 17 residues. DNA for the CDR3: TGTGCCAGCAGCCGAGGACAGACCTCCGGGATGGATTCACCCCTCCACTTT. As protein: CASSRGQTSGMDSPLHF.

This clonotype has more than one count but fewer than ten. The rearrangement joins TRBV11-2 to TRBJ1-2; TRBD1 might be the D (6 bases). The CDR3 extends over 14 amino acids. V was pared by 5 bases and J by 1 base, with 11 bases between. Looked up from germline, CDR1 is SGHAT and CDR2 is FQNNGV. CDR3 sequence: CASSADSGNYGYTF. The CDR3 coding sequence is TGTGCCAGCAGCGCGGACAGCGGTAACTATGGCTACACCTTC.

This clonotype was counted a few times. The chain has TRBV9 and TRBJ2-7; possibly TRBD2 for D (5 bases). This CDR3 comprises 15 residues. The V gene's germline CDR1 is SGDLS and CDR2 YYNGEE. V shed 0 bases and J shed 2 bases, with 12 bases lying between them. This CDR3 reads CASSVGPGNAYEQYF. The CDR3 DNA reads as TGTGCCAGCAGCGTAGGGCCCGGGAACGCCTACGAGCAGTACTTC. Based on the CDR3 plus reference TRBV9 and TRBJ2-7, the full variable domain is DSGVTQTPKHLITATGQRVTLRCSPRSGDLSVYWYQQSLDQGLQFLIQYYNGEERAKGNILERFSAQQFPDLHSELNLSSLELGDSALYFCASSVGPGNAYEQYFGPGTRLTVT.

The CDR3 nucleotides are TGTGCCAGCAGTTACGGGCCGCATACGGAGGACTACGAGCAGTACTTC. It is translated as CASSYGPHTEDYEQYF. The chain links TRBV6-5 to TRBJ2-7; a possible D gene is TRBD2 (5 bases). The CDR3 extends over 16 amino acids. Trimming took off 2 bases at V and 3 bases at J, with 17 bases between the two ends. Germline V gene data show CDR1 as MNHEY and CDR2 as SVGAGI.

This clonotype was seen only a few times. The chain joins TRBV29-1 to TRBJ2-7; TRBD1 agrees at 8 bases. Losses at the gene ends were 7 bases for V and 7 bases for J; bases not matched to a gene: 12. Germline V gene sequence: CDR1 SQVTM, CDR2 ANQGSEA. The CDR3 sequence is 13 residues long. The CDR3 region has the DNA TGCAGCGCCGGACGGCAGGGGGCGGTGGAGCAGTACTTC. Amino acids: CSAGRQGAVEQYF.

This clonotype was counted between two and nine times. The rearrangement joins TRBV28 to TRBJ1-4, with 10 bases aligning to TRBD1. Germline V gene data show CDR1 as MDHEN and CDR2 as SYDVKM. Trimming at V came to 5 bases and at J to 10 bases, leaving 7 bases not matched to a gene. The CDR3 has 14 residues. DNA of the CDR3: TGTGCCAGCAGTGACTCCGGGACAGGGGCAAAACTGTTTTTT. The encoded protein is CASSDSGTGAKLFF. The variable domain in full, completed from reference TRBV28 and TRBJ1-4, reads DVKVTQSSRYLVKRTGEKVFLECVQDMDHENMFWYRQDPGLGLRLIYFSYDVKMKEKGDIPEGYSVSREKKERFSLILESASTNQTSMYLCASSDSGTGAKLFFGSGTQLSVL.

This clonotype has ten or more counts. CDR3 loop: CASSPGQKGREQYF. The CDR3, as DNA: TGTGCCAGCAGCCCCGGACAGAAGGGCCGCGAGCAGTACTTC. This chain joins TRBV7-2 and TRBJ2-7; D might be TRBD1 (6 bases). The length of the CDR3 is 14 residues. Germline V lookup: CDR1 SGHTA, CDR2 FQGNSA. V was pared by 5 bases and J by 6 bases, with 17 bases between.

This chain joins TRBV14 and TRBJ2-2; weak D call: TRBD2 (6 bases). The V gene's germline CDR1 is SGHDN and CDR2 FVKESK. The germline V and J ends were trimmed by 0 bases and 1 base, with 15 bases remaining between them. The CDR3 extends over 18 amino acids. CDR3 sequence: CASSQERFRRGNTGELFF. CDR3 DNA: TGTGCCAGCAGCCAAGAACGGTTTAGGCGGGGGAACACCGGGGAGCTGTTTTTT.

DNA for the CDR3: TGTGCCATCAGTGAGTTAGTCCACTCCTACGAGCAGTACTTC. It encodes CAISELVHSYEQYF. The V gene is TRBV10-3, the J gene TRBJ2-7, with unresolved D. The germline V and J ends were trimmed by 1 base and 0 bases, with 7 bases remaining between them. The CDR3 has 14 residues. CDR1 ENHRY and CDR2 SYGVKD come from the germline V gene.

The chain is built from TRBV5-1 and TRBJ2-7; no clear D. V lost 3 bases, J lost 2 bases, and 6 bases lay in between. Germline loops: CDR1 SGHRS, CDR2 YFSETQ. The CDR3 is 12 residues long. CDR3 amino acids: CASSSNTYEQYF. CDR3 nucleotides: TGCGCCAGCAGCTCCAACACCTACGAGCAGTACTTC. Full variable domain (remainder filled in from reference TRBV5-1 and TRBJ2-7): KAGVTQTPRYLIKTRGQQVTLSCSPISGHRSVSWYQQTPGQGLQFLFEYFSETQRNKGNFPGRFSGRQFSNSRSEMNVSTLELGDSALYLCASSSNTYEQYFGPGTRLTVT.

V gene TRBV6-5 combines with J gene TRBJ2-5, with unresolved D. Germline-derived CDR1 and CDR2 are MNHEY and SVGAGI. The CDR3 is 16 amino acids. V lost 0 bases to trimming and J lost 5 bases, with 16 bases between them. The CDR3 sequence is CASSYSRSVITETQYF. DNA of the CDR3: TGTGCCAGCAGTTACTCGAGATCGGTGATTACGGAGACCCAGTACTTC.

The chain couples TRBV28 to TRBJ2-7, with D possibly matching TRBD2 (6 bases). V was clipped by 5 bases and J by 7 bases, with 15 bases between them. The CDR3 totals 13 residues. Germline CDR1 reads MDHEN; CDR2 reads SYDVKM. The CDR3 nucleotides read TGTGCCAGCAGTAACGGGACTCCCAGAGAGCAGTACTTC. Translating gives CASSNGTPREQYF.

This clonotype was seen many times. The rearrangement joins TRBV4-1 to TRBJ2-7; TRBD2 aligns across 10 bases. CDR3 length: 15 amino acids. Per germline, CDR1 MGHRA and CDR2 YSYEKL. The V and J ends lost 1 base and 4 bases, in that order; junction bases with no gene match: 4. The CDR3 DNA reads as TGCGCCAGCAGCCAAGTGAGTAGCGGGAGGTACGAGCAGTACTTC. Its translation: CASSQVSSGRYEQYF.

This clonotype has only a few counts. V and J are TRBV6-6 and TRBJ2-7, with D uncertain. The V end lost 0 bases, the J end lost 2 bases, and 8 bases lay between the germline ends. Germline lookup yields CDR1 MNHNY and CDR2 SVGAGI (reference sequence). The CDR3 loop spans 14 amino acids. The CDR3 nucleotides read TGTGCCAGCAGTTACTCGAAGGGTCCCTACGAGCAGTACTTC. This translates into CASSYSKGPYEQYF.

This clonotype was counted between two and nine times. The J gene is TRBJ2-3, the V gene TRBV5-4; D is possibly TRBD1 (6 bases). V gave up 4 bases and J gave up 0 bases, with 15 bases separating them. There are 16 residues in the CDR3. The V gene's germline CDR1 is SGHNT and CDR2 YYREEE (reference sequence). The CDR3 DNA is TGTGCCAGCAGCGGGGGCAGGGGTCGGAGCACAGATACGCAGTATTTT. It encodes CASSGGRGRSTDTQYF. The full variable domain, in which reference TRBV5-4 and TRBJ2-3 provide the parts outside the CDR3, is ETGVTQSPTHLIKTRGQQVTLRCSSQSGHNTVSWYQQALGQGPQFIFQYYREEENGRGNFPPRFSGLQFPNYSSELNVNALELDDSALYLCASSGGRGRSTDTQYFGPGTRLTVL.

In this sample, this clonotype turned up a few times. One end of the junction varies from germline; a read error may be responsible. The V call is TRBV4-2, the J call TRBJ1-2; D might be TRBD1 (5 bases). The CDR3 consists of 14 residues. Per germline, CDR1 LGHNA and CDR2 YNFKEQ. As DNA, the CDR3 is TGTGCCAGCAGCCCGGGGCGGGCCAGCTATCGCTACACCTTC. Its translation is CASSPGRASYRYTF.

This clonotype has a count of ten or more. The V and J genes are TRBV9 and TRBJ1-1; 10 bases map to TRBD1. Germline V gene data show CDR1 as SGDLS and CDR2 as YYNGEE. This CDR3 spans 13 amino acids. J was trimmed by 6 bases and V by 6 bases; bases with no gene match: 5. The CDR3 DNA sequence: TGTGCCAGCATCGGAGGACAGGGGGCTGAAGCTTTCTTT. Encoded protein: CASIGGQGAEAFF.

This clonotype was picked up many times. In DNA, the CDR3 is TGTGCCAGCAGATACACAGGGGGCGAGCAGTACTTC. This gives the protein CASRYTGGEQYF. V is TRBV2 and J is TRBJ2-7; the match to TRBD1 covers 8 bases. CDR3 length: 12 residues. The V gene end was trimmed by 6 bases and the J gene end by 6 bases; junction bases not matched to a gene: 4. The germline gives CDR1 SNHLY, CDR2 FYNNEI. Filled out from reference TRBV2 and TRBJ2-7, the complete variable domain reads EPEVTQTPSHQVTQMGQEVILRCVPISNHLYFYWYRQILGQKVEFLVSFYNNEISEKSEIFDDQFSVERPDGSNFTLKIRSTKLEDSAMYFCASRYTGGEQYFGPGTRLTVT.

The rearrangement joins TRBV20-1 to TRBJ2-3; TRBD2 aligns across 9 bases. This CDR3 has 16 residues. CDR1 is DFQATT and CDR2 is SNEGSKA in the germline V gene (reference sequence). Losses at the gene ends were 4 bases for V and 0 bases for J; bases not matched to a gene: 8. The CDR3 DNA reads TGCAGTGCTAAGGGACTAGCCGGTCTAAGCACAGATACGCAGTATTTT. Its translation: CSAKGLAGLSTDTQYF.

This clonotype was seen repeatedly, ten times or more. The CDR3 here is CASSFLEGSSYEQYF. In DNA form, the CDR3 reads TGCGCCAGCAGCTTCCTGGAAGGAAGCTCCTACGAGCAGTACTTC. The chain is built from TRBV5-1 and TRBJ2-7, with D unresolved. Trimming removed 2 bases from V and 0 bases from J, with 12 bases in between. Germline CDR1 is SGHRS and CDR2 is YFSETQ. There are 15 residues in the CDR3.

This clonotype was counted at least ten times. This chain uses TRBV28 with TRBJ1-1, with D unclear. Germline V gene lookup returns CDR1 MDHEN and CDR2 SYDVKM. V lost 4 bases and J lost 4, with 16 bases in between. This CDR3 has 15 residues. CDR3 in amino acids: CASSSYQSPGTEAFF. For the CDR3, the DNA is TGTGCCAGCAGTTCATACCAGTCTCCGGGCACTGAAGCTTTCTTT.

This rearrangement joins TRBV5-1 to TRBJ2-3, with 8 bases matching TRBD2. CDR1 SGHRS and CDR2 YFSETQ come from the germline V gene. The CDR3 is 16 residues long. With V trimmed by 1 base and J by 5 bases, 9 bases remained unmatched. The CDR3 protein is CASSLPNSGGLDTQYF. CDR3 nucleotides: TGCGCCAGCAGCTTGCCGAACAGCGGGGGATTAGATACGCAGTATTTT.

This sequence joins TRBV3-1 and TRBJ2-3; D possibly uses TRBD1 or TRBD2 (6 bases each). The CDR3 sequence is 14 residues long. CDR1 and CDR2 (germline): LGHDT, YNNKEL (reference sequence). V lost 1 base to trimming and J lost 9 bases, with 14 bases between them. The CDR3 here is CASSQVGGGFTQYF. CDR3 DNA: TGTGCCAGCAGCCAAGTCGGGGGCGGTTTCACGCAGTATTTT.